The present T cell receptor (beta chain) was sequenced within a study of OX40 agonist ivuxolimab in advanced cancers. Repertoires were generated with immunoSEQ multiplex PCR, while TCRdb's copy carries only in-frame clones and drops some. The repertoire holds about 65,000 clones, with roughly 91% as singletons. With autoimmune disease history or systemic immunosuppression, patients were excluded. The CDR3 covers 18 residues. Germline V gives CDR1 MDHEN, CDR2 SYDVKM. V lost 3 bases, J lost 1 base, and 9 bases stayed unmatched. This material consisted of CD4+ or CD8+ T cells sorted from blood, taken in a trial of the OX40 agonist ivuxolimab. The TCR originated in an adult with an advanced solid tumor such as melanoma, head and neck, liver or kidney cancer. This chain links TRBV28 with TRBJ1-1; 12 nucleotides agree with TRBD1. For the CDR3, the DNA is TGTGCCAGCAGTTTGCCGGGACAGGGGGCCTGGGCGAACACTGAAGCTTTCTTT. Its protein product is CASSLPGQGAWANTEAFF. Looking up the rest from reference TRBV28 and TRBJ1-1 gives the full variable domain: DVKVTQSSRYLVKRTGEKVFLECVQDMDHENMFWYRQDPGLGLRLIYFSYDVKMKEKGDIPEGYSVSREKKERFSLILESASTNQTSMYLCASSLPGQGAWANTEAFFGQGTRLTVV.